The clone carrying this TCR beta chain was detected only a few times. The antigen remains undetermined. One entry per CDR3 protein results from TCRdb running MiXCR on the RT-PCR reads. Of roughly 630,000 distinct CDR3 sequences detected, 11% to 15% appear once; the ten largest clones hold 7.5% to 8%. The CDR3 runs to 12 residues. The V end was cut by 5 bases, the J end by 3 bases, with 5 bases between. The record originates from a study of response to subunit inactivated influenza vaccine. Findings and caveats of the study: Each seasonal influenza vaccination, the authors suggested, recruits few new T cells.

Source: PBMCs from blood, taken roughly 15 days before vaccination. The sequence came from a man aged 45-60 years who received an inactivated influenza vaccine. The V gene is TRBV12-3 or TRBV12-4, the J gene TRBJ1-3; D gene uncertain. CDR3 sequence reads: CASSGVGNTIYF. CDR3 in DNA: TGTGCCAGCAGTGGGGTTGGAAACACCATATATTTT.